The clone carrying this T cell receptor (beta chain) was seen repeatedly, ten times or more. Antigen specificity is unknown. One junction end disagrees with the germline gene, perhaps due to a read error. This entry comes from a study of T cells after yellow fever vaccination. Notes on the study in general: Researchers report a weaker secondary response that nonetheless peaked faster, day 5 versus 15. The bulk population could contribute abundant contaminating clonotypes to FACS-sorted repertoires.

In TCRdb, the 5' RACE reads were re-called with MiXCR into one record per CDR3 protein. The sample carries a few hundred thousand distinct CDR3 sequences, approximately 3.8% recorded once. Per the germline V gene, CDR1 is ENHRY and CDR2 is SYGVKD. There are 14 residues in the CDR3. This sequence joins TRBV10-3 and TRBJ2-3, with 7 nucleotides matching TRBD2. The source material was PBMCs, sampled 15 days after the yellow fever booster vaccination. This sequence was found in a young man who received the YFV17D yellow fever vaccine. CDR3 residues: CATQGRIGGDKQYF. CDR3 DNA: TGTGCCACCCAAGGGAGAATTGGGGGGGATAAGCAGTATTTT.